This T cell receptor (beta chain) originates from a study of regulatory T cells in long-lasting Graves disease. This clonotype has a count of ten or more. Arm-PCR of CDR3 regions and iRepertoire HTBI primers were used to build TCR beta libraries. MiXCR, run by TCRdb on the multiplex PCR reads, gives a single entry per CDR3 protein. Of 400,000 to 500,000 distinct CDR3 sequences detected, around 14% appear once; the ten largest clones hold approximately 16%. This CDR3 contains 15 residues. Unmatched junction bases numbered 6, after V lost 8 bases and J lost 5 bases. The germline CDR1 and CDR2 sequences are ENHRY and SYGVKD. The time point is: newly diagnosed GD, antithyroid drugs for less than 3 months. From PBMCs, RNA was extracted and then used to make the TCR library. These same data were also listed under a study on T cells in Graves' hyperthyroidism and ophthalmopathy.

The J gene is TRBJ2-5, the V gene TRBV10-3; 15 bases are shared with TRBD2. Material: peripheral blood mononuclear cells (PBMCs), obtained at new diagnosis, from a patient treated with antithyroid drugs. The clonotype originates from a woman aged 25 to 39 with Graves disease. The chain's CDR3 is CAIGTSGRTGETQYF. CDR3 DNA sequence: TGTGCCATCGGGACTAGCGGGAGGACCGGGGAGACCCAGTACTTC.